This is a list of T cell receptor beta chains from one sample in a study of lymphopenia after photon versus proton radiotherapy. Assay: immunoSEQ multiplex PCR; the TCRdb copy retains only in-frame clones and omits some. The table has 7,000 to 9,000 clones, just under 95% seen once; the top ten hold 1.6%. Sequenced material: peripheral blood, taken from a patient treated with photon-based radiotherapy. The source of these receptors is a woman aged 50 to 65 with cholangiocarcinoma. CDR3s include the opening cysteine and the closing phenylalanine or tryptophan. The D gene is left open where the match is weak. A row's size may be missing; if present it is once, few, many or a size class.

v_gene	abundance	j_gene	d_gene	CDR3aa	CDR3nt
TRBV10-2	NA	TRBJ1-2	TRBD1	CASSGPGASQGEGYTF	TGCGCCAGCAGTGGTCCGGGCGCATCCCAGGGGGAGGGCTACACCTTC
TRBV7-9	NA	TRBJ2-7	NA	CASSVQGGFYEQYF	TGTGCCAGCAGCGTGCAAGGGGGGTTTTACGAGCAGTACTTC
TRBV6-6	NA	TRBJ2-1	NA	CASSPAGTSTREFF	TGTGCCAGCAGCCCTGCCGGGACCTCTACACGGGAGTTCTTC
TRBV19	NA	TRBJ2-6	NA	CASSIGPGRSSGANVLTF	TGTGCCAGTAGTATTGGCCCGGGACGGTCCTCTGGGGCCAACGTCCTGACTTTC
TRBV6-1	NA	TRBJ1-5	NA	CASLGGGGNQPQHF	TGTGCCAGCCTAGGGGGTGGGGGCAATCAGCCCCAGCATTTT
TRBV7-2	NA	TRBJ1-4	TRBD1	CASSLSTGGVTNEKLFF	TGTGCCAGCAGCTTATCGACAGGGGGTGTGACTAATGAAAAACTGTTTTTT
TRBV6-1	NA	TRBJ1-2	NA	CASRTYGVYRGYTF	TGTGCCAGCAGGACGTACGGGGTTTACCGTGGCTACACCTTC
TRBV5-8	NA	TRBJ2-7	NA	CASSFQVDEQYF	TGTGCCAGCAGCTTCCAGGTGGACGAGCAGTACTTC
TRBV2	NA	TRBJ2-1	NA	CASSGGGGYNEQFF	TGTGCCAGCAGTGGGGGTGGGGGTTACAATGAGCAGTTCTTC
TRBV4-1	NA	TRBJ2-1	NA	CASSQEGSESSYNEQFF	TGCGCCAGCAGCCAAGAGGGCTCAGAGAGCTCCTACAATGAGCAGTTCTTC
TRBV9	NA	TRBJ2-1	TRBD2	CASSPLLGGGHYNEQFF	TGTGCCAGCAGCCCTCTTCTCGGCGGGGGGCATTACAATGAGCAGTTCTTC
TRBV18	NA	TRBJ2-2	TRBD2	CASSPRSGGLNTGELFF	TGTGCCAGCTCACCGAGGAGCGGGGGCCTCAACACCGGGGAGCTGTTTTTT
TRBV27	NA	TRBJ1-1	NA	CASSFEGTVANTEAFF	TGTGCCAGCAGTTTCGAAGGAACCGTTGCGAACACTGAAGCTTTCTTT
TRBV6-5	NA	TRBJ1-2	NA	CASKTGGGSYGYTF	TGTGCCAGCAAGACTGGAGGGGGTAGCTATGGCTACACCTTC
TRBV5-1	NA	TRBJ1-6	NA	CASSRTGGSYNSPLHF	TGCGCCAGCAGCCGTACAGGAGGTTCCTATAATTCACCCCTCCACTTT
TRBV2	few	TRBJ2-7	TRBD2	CASMGDYGYEQYF	TGTGCCAGCATGGGGGACTACGGCTACGAGCAGTACTTC